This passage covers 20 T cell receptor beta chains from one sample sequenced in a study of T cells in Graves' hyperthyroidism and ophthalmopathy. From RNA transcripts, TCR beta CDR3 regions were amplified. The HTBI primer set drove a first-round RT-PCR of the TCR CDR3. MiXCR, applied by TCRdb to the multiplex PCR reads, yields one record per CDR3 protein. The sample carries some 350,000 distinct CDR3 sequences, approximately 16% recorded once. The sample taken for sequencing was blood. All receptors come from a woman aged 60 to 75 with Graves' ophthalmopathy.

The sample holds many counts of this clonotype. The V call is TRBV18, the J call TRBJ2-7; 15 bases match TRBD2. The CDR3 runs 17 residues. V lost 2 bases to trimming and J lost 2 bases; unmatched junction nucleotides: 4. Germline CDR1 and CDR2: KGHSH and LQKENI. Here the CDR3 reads CASSPGTSGRLTYEQYF. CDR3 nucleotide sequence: TGTGCCAGCTCACCAGGGACTAGCGGGAGGCTAACCTACGAGCAGTACTTC.

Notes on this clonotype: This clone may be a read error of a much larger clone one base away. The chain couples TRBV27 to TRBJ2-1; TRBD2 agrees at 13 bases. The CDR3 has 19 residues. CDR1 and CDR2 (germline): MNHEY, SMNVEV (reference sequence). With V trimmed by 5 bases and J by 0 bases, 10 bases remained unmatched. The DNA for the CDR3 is TGTGCCAGCAGTCCACCCCAGCGACTAGCGGGAGGCTCCTACAATGAGCAGTTCTTC. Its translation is CASSPPQRLAGGSYNEQFF.

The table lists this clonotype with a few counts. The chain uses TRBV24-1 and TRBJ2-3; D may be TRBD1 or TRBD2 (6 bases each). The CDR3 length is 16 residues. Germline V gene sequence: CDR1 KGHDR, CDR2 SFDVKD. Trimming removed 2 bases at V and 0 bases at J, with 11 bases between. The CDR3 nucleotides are TGTGCCACCAGTGATTCAACAGGGACTAGCACAGATACGCAGTATTTT. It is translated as CATSDSTGTSTDTQYF.

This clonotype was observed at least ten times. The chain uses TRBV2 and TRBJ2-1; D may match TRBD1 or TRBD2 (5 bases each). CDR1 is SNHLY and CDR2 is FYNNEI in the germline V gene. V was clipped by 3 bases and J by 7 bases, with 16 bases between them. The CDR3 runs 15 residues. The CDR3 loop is CASSEGDSFRNEQFF. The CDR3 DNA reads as TGTGCCAGCAGTGAGGGGGATAGTTTTCGTAATGAGCAGTTCTTC.

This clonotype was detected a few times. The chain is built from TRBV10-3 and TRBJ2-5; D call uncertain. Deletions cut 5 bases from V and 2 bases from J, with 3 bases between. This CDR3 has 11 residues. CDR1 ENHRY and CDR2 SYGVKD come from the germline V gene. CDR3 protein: CAISSQETQYF. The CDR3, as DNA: TGTGCCATCAGTTCTCAAGAGACCCAGTACTTC.

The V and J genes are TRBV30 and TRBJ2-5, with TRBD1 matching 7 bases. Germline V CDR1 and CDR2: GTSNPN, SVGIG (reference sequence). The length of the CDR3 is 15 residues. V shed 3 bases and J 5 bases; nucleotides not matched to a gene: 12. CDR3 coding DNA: TGTGCCTGGAGCCCAATTACAGGGGTGGGGGAGACCCAGTACTTC. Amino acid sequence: CAWSPITGVGETQYF.

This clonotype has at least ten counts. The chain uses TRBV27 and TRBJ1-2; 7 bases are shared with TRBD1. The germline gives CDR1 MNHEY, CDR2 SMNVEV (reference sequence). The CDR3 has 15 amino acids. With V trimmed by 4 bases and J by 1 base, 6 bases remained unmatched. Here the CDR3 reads CASSYRDSLNYGYTF. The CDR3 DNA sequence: TGTGCCAGCAGTTACCGGGACAGCCTTAACTATGGCTACACCTTC.

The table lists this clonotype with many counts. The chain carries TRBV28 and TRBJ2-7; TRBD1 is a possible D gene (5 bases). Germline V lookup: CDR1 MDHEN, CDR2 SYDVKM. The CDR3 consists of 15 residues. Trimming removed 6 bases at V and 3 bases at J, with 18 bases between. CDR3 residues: CASSQGALSRYEQYF. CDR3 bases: TGTGCCAGCAGCCAAGGGGCGCTATCCCGCTACGAGCAGTACTTC.

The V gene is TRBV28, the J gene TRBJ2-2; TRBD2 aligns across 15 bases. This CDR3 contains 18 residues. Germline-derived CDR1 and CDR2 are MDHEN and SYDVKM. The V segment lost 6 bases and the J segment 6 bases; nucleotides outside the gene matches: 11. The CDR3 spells CASSPYWTSGRGAGELFF. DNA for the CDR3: TGTGCCAGCAGCCCTTATTGGACTAGCGGGAGGGGTGCCGGGGAGCTGTTTTTT. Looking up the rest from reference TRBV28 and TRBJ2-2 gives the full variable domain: DVKVTQSSRYLVKRTGEKVFLECVQDMDHENMFWYRQDPGLGLRLIYFSYDVKMKEKGDIPEGYSVSREKKERFSLILESASTNQTSMYLCASSPYWTSGRGAGELFFGEGSRLTVL.

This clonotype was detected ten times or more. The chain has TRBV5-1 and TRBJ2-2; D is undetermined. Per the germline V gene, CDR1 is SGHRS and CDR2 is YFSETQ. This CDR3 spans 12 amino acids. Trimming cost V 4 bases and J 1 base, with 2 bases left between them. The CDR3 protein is CASSKNTGELFF. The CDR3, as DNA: TGCGCCAGCAGCAAGAACACCGGGGAGCTGTTTTTT.

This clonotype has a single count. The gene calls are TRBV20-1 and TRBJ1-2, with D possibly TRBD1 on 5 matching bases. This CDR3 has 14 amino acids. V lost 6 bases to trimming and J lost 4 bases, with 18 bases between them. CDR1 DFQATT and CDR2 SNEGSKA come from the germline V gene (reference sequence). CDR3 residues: CSAAPGGVAYGYTF. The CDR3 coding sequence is TGCAGTGCAGCGCCGGGAGGGGTCGCCTATGGCTACACCTTC.

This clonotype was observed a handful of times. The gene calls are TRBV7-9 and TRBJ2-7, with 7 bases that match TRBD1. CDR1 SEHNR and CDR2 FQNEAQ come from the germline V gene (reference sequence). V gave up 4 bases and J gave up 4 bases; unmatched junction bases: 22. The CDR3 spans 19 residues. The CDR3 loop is CASSSTHPSSGTAVYEQYF. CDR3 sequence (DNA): TGTGCCAGCAGCTCCACGCACCCCTCTTCCGGGACAGCCGTATACGAGCAGTACTTC.

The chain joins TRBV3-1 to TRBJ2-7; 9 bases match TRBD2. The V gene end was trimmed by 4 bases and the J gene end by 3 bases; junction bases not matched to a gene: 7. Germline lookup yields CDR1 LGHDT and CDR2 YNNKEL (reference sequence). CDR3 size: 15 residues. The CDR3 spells CASSRDSGRVYEQYF. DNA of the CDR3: TGTGCCAGCAGCCGGGATAGCGGGAGAGTCTACGAGCAGTACTTC.

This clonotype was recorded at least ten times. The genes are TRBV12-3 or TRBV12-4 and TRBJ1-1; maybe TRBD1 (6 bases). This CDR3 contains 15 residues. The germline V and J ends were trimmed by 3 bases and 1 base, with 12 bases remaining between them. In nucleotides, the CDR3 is TGTGCCAGCAGTTTTAGGGTGACAGGGAACACTGAAGCTTTCTTT. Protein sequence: CASSFRVTGNTEAFF.

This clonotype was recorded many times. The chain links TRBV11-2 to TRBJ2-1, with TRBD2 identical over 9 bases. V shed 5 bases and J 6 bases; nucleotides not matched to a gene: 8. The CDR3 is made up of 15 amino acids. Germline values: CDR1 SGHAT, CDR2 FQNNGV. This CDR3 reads CASSPGGLASNEQFF. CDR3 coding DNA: TGTGCCAGCAGCCCGGGGGGACTAGCCTCCAATGAGCAGTTCTTC.

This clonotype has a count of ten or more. The CDR3 sequence: CASTQDRGRDNYGYTF. In DNA form, the CDR3 reads TGTGCCAGCACCCAAGACAGGGGACGAGATAACTATGGCTACACCTTC. This chain uses TRBV28 with TRBJ1-2; 8 nucleotides agree with TRBD1. The germline gives CDR1 MDHEN, CDR2 SYDVKM. Trimming at V came to 7 bases and at J to 1 base, leaving 11 bases not matched to a gene. The CDR3 runs 16 residues.

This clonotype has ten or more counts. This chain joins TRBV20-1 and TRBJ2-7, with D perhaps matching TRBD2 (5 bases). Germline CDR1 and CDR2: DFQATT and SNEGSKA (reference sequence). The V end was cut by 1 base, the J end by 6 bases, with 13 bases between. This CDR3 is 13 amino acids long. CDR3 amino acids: CSARGLAFVEQYF. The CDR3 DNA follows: TGCAGTGCTAGAGGGCTAGCTTTCGTCGAGCAGTACTTC.

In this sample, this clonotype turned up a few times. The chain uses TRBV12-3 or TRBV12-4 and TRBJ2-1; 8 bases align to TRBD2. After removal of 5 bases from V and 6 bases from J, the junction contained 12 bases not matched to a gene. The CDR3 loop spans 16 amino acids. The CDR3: CASSPRLASMFNEQFF. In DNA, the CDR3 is TGTGCCAGCAGTCCTAGACTAGCGAGTATGTTCAATGAGCAGTTCTTC.

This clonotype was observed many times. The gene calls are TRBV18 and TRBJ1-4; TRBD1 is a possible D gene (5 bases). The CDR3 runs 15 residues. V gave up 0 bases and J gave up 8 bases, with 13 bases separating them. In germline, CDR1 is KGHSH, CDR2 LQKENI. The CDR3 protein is CASSPPGRAGEKLFF. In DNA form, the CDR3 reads TGTGCCAGCTCACCACCCGGCAGGGCCGGCGAAAAACTGTTTTTT.

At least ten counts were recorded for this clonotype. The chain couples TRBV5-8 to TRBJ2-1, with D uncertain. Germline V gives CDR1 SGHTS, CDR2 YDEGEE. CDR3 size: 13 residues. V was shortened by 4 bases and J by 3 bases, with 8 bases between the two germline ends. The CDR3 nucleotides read TGTGCCAGCAGCCCCGCTAACTACAATGAGCAGTTCTTC. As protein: CASSPANYNEQFF.